What follows describes a single TCR beta chain. Its antigen remains unidentified. V shed 8 bases and J shed 0 bases, with 15 bases lying between them. Germline loops: CDR1 MNHEY, CDR2 SMNVEV (reference sequence). The CDR3 is 15 residues long. The assay was immunoSEQ multiplex PCR, and TCRdb's table has in-frame clones only and misses some. The table includes about 130,000 clones, roughly 90% detected once. The sample belongs to a study of T cell responses to AZD1222 COVID-19 vaccine. Study-level points and caveats: Clonal diversity was possibly underestimated, and the donors were mostly white British, with more females. Seropositive AZD1222 recipients at baseline numbered only five or six.

V gene TRBV27 combines with J gene TRBJ2-3; possibly TRBD1 or TRBD2 for D (5 bases each). This receptor was taken from an adult in good health. The specimen comprised peripheral blood, sampled on day 0 of AZD1222 vaccination. CDR3 nucleotides: TGTGCCAGCGGCAGGTTCGGGGCAAGCACAGATACGCAGTATTTT. It is translated as CASGRFGASTDTQYF.